A selection of T cell receptor beta chains follows, all from one sample in a study of blood T cells in healthy people across ages. A single record per CDR3 protein comes from TCRdb applying MiXCR to the 5' RACE reads. Found here are hundreds of thousands of distinct CDR3 sequences, 25% to 30% of them singletons; the top ten hold 15% to 19%. Material: blood. The receptor source for this set is a woman at least 80 years old in good health. Both conserved end residues are part of each CDR3. The order of the fields is D gene, V gene, clone size, J gene, CDR3 protein, CDR3 DNA. D genes are given only for firm matches. Size is omitted from some rows. Given values are once, few, many or a class for expanded clones.

d_gene: NA
v_gene: TRBV20-1
abundance: many
j_gene: TRBJ1-5
CDR3aa: CSASQGGNQPQHF
CDR3nt: TGCAGTGCTAGTCAAGGGGGCAATCAGCCCCAGCATTTT

d_gene: NA
v_gene: TRBV5-1
abundance: many
j_gene: TRBJ1-4
CDR3aa: CASSLTGGTNEKLFF
CDR3nt: TGCGCCAGCAGCTTGACTGGCGGGACTAATGAAAAACTGTTTTTT

d_gene: NA
v_gene: TRBV7-3
abundance: few
j_gene: TRBJ2-1
CDR3aa: CASSPGAAYNEQFF
CDR3nt: TGTGCCAGCAGCCCGGGGGCAGCTTACAATGAGCAGTTCTTC

d_gene: NA
v_gene: TRBV7-8
abundance: many
j_gene: TRBJ1-6
CDR3aa: CASSFDAGMGSPLHF
CDR3nt: TGTGCCAGCAGCTTTGATGCGGGGATGGGGTCACCCCTCCACTTT

d_gene: TRBD1
v_gene: TRBV9
abundance: few
j_gene: TRBJ1-6
CDR3aa: CASSVNPPDRGYAPLHF
CDR3nt: TGTGCCAGCAGCGTAAACCCCCCGGACAGGGGGTACGCACCCCTCCACTTT

d_gene: TRBD2
v_gene: TRBV4-1
abundance: NA
j_gene: TRBJ2-1
CDR3aa: CASSPLSAGGLNEQFF
CDR3nt: TGCGCCAGCAGCCCCCTGTCGGCGGGGGGGCTTAATGAGCAGTTCTTC

d_gene: NA
v_gene: TRBV28
abundance: NA
j_gene: TRBJ1-5
CDR3aa: CASSLSRLDQPQHF
CDR3nt: TGTGCCAGCAGTTTATCACGGCTGGATCAGCCCCAGCATTTT

d_gene: TRBD2
v_gene: TRBV7-2
abundance: many
j_gene: TRBJ2-7
CDR3aa: CASSFKNGLASVYEQYF
CDR3nt: TGTGCCAGCAGCTTCAAAAACGGACTAGCTAGTGTGTACGAGCAGTACTTC

d_gene: NA
v_gene: TRBV7-9
abundance: NA
j_gene: TRBJ1-2
CDR3aa: CASSLERGNYGYTF
CDR3nt: TGTGCCAGCAGCTTAGAACGGGGCAACTATGGCTACACCTTC

d_gene: TRBD1
v_gene: TRBV2
abundance: few
j_gene: TRBJ1-5
CDR3aa: CASSVRTGDVNQPQHF
CDR3nt: TGTGCCAGCAGTGTCCGGACAGGGGACGTCAATCAGCCCCAGCATTTT

d_gene: NA
v_gene: TRBV7-6
abundance: NA
j_gene: TRBJ2-7
CDR3aa: CASSLGASSYGQYF
CDR3nt: TGTGCCAGCAGCTTAGGGGCCAGCTCCTACGGGCAGTACTTC

d_gene: TRBD1
v_gene: TRBV10-3
abundance: many
j_gene: TRBJ1-2
CDR3aa: CAISEPRGQGMYTF
CDR3nt: TGTGCCATCAGTGAGCCCCGAGGACAGGGGATGTACACCTTC

d_gene: TRBD2
v_gene: TRBV5-1
abundance: many
j_gene: TRBJ2-5
CDR3aa: CASSSLADDRYF
CDR3nt: TGCGCCAGCAGCTCACTAGCGGATGATCGGTACTTC

d_gene: NA
v_gene: TRBV30
abundance: NA
j_gene: TRBJ2-3
CDR3aa: CAWSVLAGGSTDTQYF
CDR3nt: TGTGCCTGGAGTGTACTGGCGGGTGGGAGCACAGATACGCAGTATTTT

d_gene: NA
v_gene: TRBV6-6
abundance: many
j_gene: TRBJ1-6
CDR3aa: CASSRRLGSYNSPLHF
CDR3nt: TGTGCCAGCAGTCGCCGACTAGGCTCCTATAATTCACCCCTCCACTTT

d_gene: TRBD1
v_gene: TRBV3-1
abundance: NA
j_gene: TRBJ2-2
CDR3aa: CACSQRQGRTGELFF
CDR3nt: TGTGCCTGCAGCCAGAGACAGGGTCGAACCGGGGAGCTGTTTTTT

d_gene: TRBD1
v_gene: TRBV6-5
abundance: few
j_gene: TRBJ1-2
CDR3aa: CASRNRQGTYDYTF
CDR3nt: TGTGCCAGCAGAAACCGACAGGGCACCTATGACTACACCTTC

d_gene: NA
v_gene: TRBV20-1
abundance: many
j_gene: TRBJ2-3
CDR3aa: CSASPMDRSTDTQYF
CDR3nt: TGCAGTGCTTCTCCTATGGACAGAAGCACAGATACGCAGTATTTT

d_gene: NA
v_gene: TRBV20-1
abundance: NA
j_gene: TRBJ1-4
CDR3aa: CSARDTRGGGRLFF
CDR3nt: TGCAGTGCTAGAGATACCAGGGGCGGTGGAAGACTGTTTTTT

d_gene: NA
v_gene: TRBV6-5
abundance: many
j_gene: TRBJ2-5
CDR3aa: CASSRHLQETQYF
CDR3nt: TGTGCCAGCAGTCGACACCTACAAGAGACCCAGTACTTC

d_gene: TRBD1
v_gene: TRBV6-1
abundance: NA
j_gene: TRBJ2-7
CDR3aa: CASIAPRTGGDEQYF
CDR3nt: TGTGCCAGCATTGCCCCAAGGACAGGGGGAGACGAGCAGTACTTC

d_gene: TRBD2
v_gene: TRBV5-5
abundance: many
j_gene: TRBJ2-3
CDR3aa: CASSLVGTSGTDTQYF
CDR3nt: TGTGCCAGCAGTCTGGTGGGGACTAGCGGCACAGATACGCAGTATTTT

d_gene: TRBD2
v_gene: TRBV5-1
abundance: many
j_gene: TRBJ2-3
CDR3aa: CASSKTSGGTDTQYF
CDR3nt: TGCGCCAGCAGCAAGACTAGCGGGGGGACAGATACGCAGTATTTT

d_gene: NA
v_gene: TRBV18
abundance: NA
j_gene: TRBJ1-1
CDR3aa: CASSPLKGNTEAFF
CDR3nt: TGTGCCAGCTCGCCCCTGAAAGGGAACACTGAAGCTTTCTTT

d_gene: TRBD1
v_gene: TRBV7-2
abundance: few
j_gene: TRBJ1-4
CDR3aa: CASSLQAGGNEKLFF
CDR3nt: TGTGCCAGCAGCTTACAGGCAGGGGGAAATGAAAAACTGTTTTTT

d_gene: TRBD2
v_gene: TRBV7-2
abundance: many
j_gene: TRBJ2-3
CDR3aa: CASSLFSWVAGRDTQYF
CDR3nt: TGTGCCAGCAGCTTATTCTCATGGGTAGCGGGGAGAGATACGCAGTATTTT

d_gene: NA
v_gene: TRBV30
abundance: NA
j_gene: TRBJ1-3
CDR3aa: CVAARSTIYF
CDR3nt: TGTGTGGCGGCGAGAAGCACCATATATTTT

d_gene: NA
v_gene: TRBV7-2
abundance: many
j_gene: TRBJ2-1
CDR3aa: CSSSSQGLDNEQFF
CDR3nt: TGTTCCAGCAGCTCGCAGGGATTGGACAATGAGCAGTTCTTC

d_gene: NA
v_gene: TRBV7-6
abundance: many
j_gene: TRBJ2-5
CDR3aa: CASSQGGPKETQYF
CDR3nt: TGTGCCAGCAGCCAGGGGGGGCCTAAGGAGACCCAGTACTTC

d_gene: NA
v_gene: TRBV3-1
abundance: few
j_gene: TRBJ1-2
CDR3aa: CASSRGSSDGYTF
CDR3nt: TGTGCCAGCAGCCGGGGGAGCAGCGATGGCTACACCTTC

d_gene: TRBD1
v_gene: TRBV9
abundance: many
j_gene: TRBJ1-1
CDR3aa: CASSDGGQAEAFF
CDR3nt: TGTGCCAGCAGCGATGGGGGACAGGCTGAAGCTTTCTTT

d_gene: TRBD2
v_gene: TRBV5-6
abundance: many
j_gene: TRBJ2-5
CDR3aa: CASSSGLVTEETQYF
CDR3nt: TGTGCCAGCAGCTCGGGACTAGTAACAGAAGAGACCCAGTACTTC

d_gene: NA
v_gene: TRBV9
abundance: NA
j_gene: TRBJ2-7
CDR3aa: CASSVRPGVYEQYF
CDR3nt: TGTGCCAGCAGCGTACGGCCAGGGGTTTACGAGCAGTACTTC

d_gene: TRBD1
v_gene: TRBV27
abundance: many
j_gene: TRBJ1-2
CDR3aa: CASSSRGFGQGNGYTF
CDR3nt: TGTGCCAGCAGTTCCCGGGGTTTCGGACAGGGCAACGGCTACACCTTC

d_gene: TRBD1
v_gene: TRBV29-1
abundance: NA
j_gene: TRBJ2-1
CDR3aa: CSIWTGGWYNEQFF
CDR3nt: TGCAGCATCTGGACAGGGGGATGGTACAATGAGCAGTTCTTC

d_gene: NA
v_gene: TRBV4-1
abundance: many
j_gene: TRBJ2-5
CDR3aa: CASSQNDLPRETQYF
CDR3nt: TGCGCCAGCAGCCAGAACGATCTGCCCCGAGAGACCCAGTACTTC

d_gene: NA
v_gene: TRBV20-1
abundance: once
j_gene: TRBJ1-1
CDR3aa: CSARAGQLPEAFF
CDR3nt: TGCAGTGCTAGGGCGGGACAACTACCTGAAGCTTTCTTT

d_gene: NA
v_gene: TRBV5-1
abundance: few
j_gene: TRBJ2-6
CDR3aa: CVSSLQGVGANVLTF
CDR3nt: TGCGTCAGCAGCCTGCAGGGTGTGGGGGCCAACGTCCTGACTTTC

d_gene: TRBD2
v_gene: TRBV15
abundance: many
j_gene: TRBJ2-1
CDR3aa: CATSRVVGRGRDEQFF
CDR3nt: TGTGCCACCAGCAGAGTCGTGGGGAGGGGCCGTGATGAGCAGTTCTTC

d_gene: NA
v_gene: TRBV12-3/TRBV12-4
abundance: NA
j_gene: TRBJ1-2
CDR3aa: CASQRAADGYTF
CDR3nt: TGTGCCAGCCAAAGGGCTGCTGATGGCTACACCTTC

d_gene: NA
v_gene: TRBV7-3
abundance: NA
j_gene: TRBJ2-2
CDR3aa: CASSPVPTFATGELFF
CDR3nt: TGTGCCAGCAGCCCCGTACCGACTTTCGCCACCGGGGAGCTGTTTTTT